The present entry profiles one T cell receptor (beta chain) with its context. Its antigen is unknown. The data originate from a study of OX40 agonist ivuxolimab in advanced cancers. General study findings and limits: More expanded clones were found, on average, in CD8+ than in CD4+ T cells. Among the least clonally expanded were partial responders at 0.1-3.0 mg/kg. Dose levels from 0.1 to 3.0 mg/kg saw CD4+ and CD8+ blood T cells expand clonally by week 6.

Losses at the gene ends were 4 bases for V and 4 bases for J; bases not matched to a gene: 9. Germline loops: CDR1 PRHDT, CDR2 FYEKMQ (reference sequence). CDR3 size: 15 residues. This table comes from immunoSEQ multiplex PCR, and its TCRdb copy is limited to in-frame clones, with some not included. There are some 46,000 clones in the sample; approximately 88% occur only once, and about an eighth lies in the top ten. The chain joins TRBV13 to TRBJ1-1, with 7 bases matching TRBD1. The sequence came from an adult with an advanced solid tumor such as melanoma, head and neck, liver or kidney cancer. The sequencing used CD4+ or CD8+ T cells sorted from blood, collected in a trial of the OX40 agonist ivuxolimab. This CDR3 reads CASSSRDSWGTEAFF. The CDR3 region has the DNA TGTGCCAGCAGCTCCAGGGACAGTTGGGGCACTGAAGCTTTCTTT.